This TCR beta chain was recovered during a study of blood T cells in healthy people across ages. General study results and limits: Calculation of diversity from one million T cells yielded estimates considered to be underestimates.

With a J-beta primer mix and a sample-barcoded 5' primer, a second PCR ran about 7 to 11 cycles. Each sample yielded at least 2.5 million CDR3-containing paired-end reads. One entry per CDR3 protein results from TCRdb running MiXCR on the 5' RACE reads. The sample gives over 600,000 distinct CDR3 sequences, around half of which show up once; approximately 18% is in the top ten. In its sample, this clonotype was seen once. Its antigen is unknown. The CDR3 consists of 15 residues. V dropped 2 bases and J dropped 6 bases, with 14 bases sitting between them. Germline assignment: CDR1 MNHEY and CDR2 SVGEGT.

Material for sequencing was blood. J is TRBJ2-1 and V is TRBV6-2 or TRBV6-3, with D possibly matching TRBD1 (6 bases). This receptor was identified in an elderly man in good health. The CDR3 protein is CASSYTNRASNEQFF. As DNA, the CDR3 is TGTGCCAGCAGTTACACGAACAGGGCGTCCAATGAGCAGTTCTTC.